This entry lists 18 T cell receptor beta chains sequenced from one sample in a study of T cells after yellow fever vaccination. TCRdb reanalysed the 5' RACE reads using MiXCR and keeps one entry per CDR3 protein. The data hold about 300,000 distinct CDR3 sequences, with around 6.8% observed a single time. This specimen was PBMCs, taken about 41 days after the first yellow fever vaccination. The receptors stem from a man younger than 30 who received the YFV17D yellow fever vaccine.

This clonotype was counted a few times. The chain is built from TRBV4-1 and TRBJ2-6; 8 nucleotides match TRBD2. Germline V gene sequence: CDR1 MGHRA, CDR2 YSYEKL. The V gene end was trimmed by 3 bases and the J gene end by 0 bases; junction bases not matched to a gene: 7. The CDR3 has 18 residues. CDR3 sequence (DNA): TGCGCCAGCAGCCAGGCTAGCGGGCCCTACTCTGGGGCCAACGTCCTGACTTTC. Translated, it gives CASSQASGPYSGANVLTF.

This chain links TRBV7-2 with TRBJ2-3, with 10 positions matching TRBD2. Trimming took 5 bases from V and 6 from J; bases not matched to a gene: 14. This CDR3 spans 17 amino acids. Germline CDR1 SGHTA, CDR2 FQGNSA. CDR3 amino acids: CASSPLAGALSSDTQYF. The CDR3, as DNA: TGTGCCAGCAGCCCTCTAGCGGGGGCCCTCAGTAGTGATACGCAGTATTTT. Variable domain in full (rest from reference TRBV7-2 and TRBJ2-3): GAGVSQSPSNKVTEKGKDVELRCDPISGHTALYWYRQSLGQGLEFLIYFQGNSAPDKSGLPSDRFSAERTGGSVSTLTIQRTQQEDSAVYLCASSPLAGALSSDTQYFGPGTRLTVL.

This clonotype appeared a few times. An end of the junction does not agree with germline; a read error may underlie this. V and J are TRBV7-7 and TRBJ2-2; 9 nucleotides agree with TRBD1. CDR1 and CDR2 (germline): SSHAT, FNYEAQ (reference sequence). The CDR3 runs 16 residues. The CDR3 loop reads CASSLVLGQGSGELFF. DNA for the CDR3: TGTGCTAGCAGCTTAGTCTTGGGACAGGGATCCGGGGAGCTGTTTTTT.

This clonotype was recorded many times. This chain joins TRBV6-1 and TRBJ2-3; a possible D gene is TRBD2 (5 bases). The CDR3 is 14 residues long. CDR1 and CDR2 (germline): MNHNS, SASEGT. V lost 6 bases and J lost 0, with 10 bases in between. Here the CDR3 reads CASSPWTSTDTQYF. CDR3 nucleotide sequence: TGTGCCAGCAGCCCATGGACTAGCACAGATACGCAGTATTTT.

This clonotype was counted between two and nine times. The chain has TRBV6-2 or TRBV6-3 and TRBJ2-1; D is possibly TRBD1 (6 bases). Germline-derived CDR1 and CDR2 are MNHEY and SVGEGT. The CDR3 length is 15 residues. Trimming removed 4 bases at V and 4 bases at J, with 14 bases between. In DNA, the CDR3 is TGTGCCAGCAGTTCTGGGTCAGGGGATTACAATGAGCAGTTCTTC. It specifies CASSSGSGDYNEQFF.

This clonotype occurred a few times. The chain carries TRBV12-3 or TRBV12-4 and TRBJ2-5; D may be TRBD1 (6 bases). CDR3 length equals 14 residues. Trimming took off 4 bases at V and 2 bases at J, with 11 bases between the two ends. The CDR3 DNA is TGTGCCAGCAGTTCGCAGGGGCTACAAGAGACCCAGTACTTC. Encoded protein: CASSSQGLQETQYF.

The sample holds a few counts of this clonotype. The V and J genes are TRBV11-2 and TRBJ2-1; D uncertain. V was shortened by 5 bases and J by 8 bases, with 16 bases between the two germline ends. The CDR3 covers 14 residues. From germline, CDR1 is SGHAT and CDR2 FQNNGV. The CDR3 region is CASSPNFQGDEQFF. The CDR3, as DNA: TGTGCCAGCAGCCCAAACTTCCAAGGCGATGAGCAGTTCTTC.

The chain has TRBV7-9 and TRBJ2-5, with TRBD2 as a possible D gene (6 bases). Germline V gene sequence: CDR1 SEHNR, CDR2 FQNEAQ (reference sequence). There are 14 residues in the CDR3. V was shortened by 5 bases and J by 7 bases, with 17 bases between the two germline ends. Written as DNA, the CDR3 is TGTGCCAGCAGCCCTAGCGCCGATGGAAGGACCCAGTACTTC. Amino acid sequence: CASSPSADGRTQYF.

The chain is built from TRBV7-2 and TRBJ2-7; D is unclear. From germline, CDR1 is SGHTA and CDR2 FQGNSA. V was shortened by 4 bases and J by 4 bases, with 14 bases between the two germline ends. The CDR3 sequence is 14 residues long. The CDR3 DNA follows: TGTGCCAGCAGCTCGCCCGCTCTAGGATACGAGCAGTACTTC. It encodes CASSSPALGYEQYF.

This clonotype was detected many times. This chain's CDR3 is CASSLVGSPDTQYF. CDR3 DNA sequence: TGTGCCAGCAGCTTAGTAGGCAGCCCAGATACGCAGTATTTT. The chain is built from TRBV7-2 and TRBJ2-3; D is unresolved. The CDR3 has 14 residues. V gave up 1 base and J gave up 4 bases, with 9 bases separating them. Germline loops: CDR1 SGHTA, CDR2 FQGNSA.

This clonotype has ten or more counts. The rearrangement links TRBV6-1 to TRBJ1-1; D unclear. V lost 8 bases and J 3 bases, leaving 16 bases between the germline ends. Germline CDR1 is MNHNS and CDR2 is SASEGT. The CDR3 runs to 14 residues. CDR3 loop: CASFSAGTYTEAFF. The CDR3 DNA follows: TGTGCCAGCTTTTCTGCGGGAACCTACACTGAAGCTTTCTTT.

This clonotype was counted only a few times. This chain joins TRBV7-9 and TRBJ1-3, with 8 bases fitting TRBD1. The CDR3 is 16 amino acids. Germline-derived CDR1 and CDR2 are SEHNR and FQNEAQ (reference sequence). Trimming took 6 bases from V and 0 from J; bases not matched to a gene: 7. CDR3 sequence reads: CASSLPTGGSGNTIYF. CDR3 coding DNA: TGTGCCAGCAGTCTACCCACAGGGGGCTCTGGAAACACCATATATTTT.

Ten or more counts support this clonotype. V is TRBV4-2 and J is TRBJ2-1, with TRBD2 matching 10 bases. CDR3 length: 15 amino acids. The V segment lost 1 base and the J segment 8 bases; nucleotides outside the gene matches: 5. Germline values: CDR1 LGHNA, CDR2 YNFKEQ. DNA for the CDR3: TGTGCCAGCAGCCAAGGAGCGGGGGGGCTTGATGAGCAGTTCTTC. It codes for CASSQGAGGLDEQFF.

This clonotype was counted only a few times. This rearrangement joins TRBV7-9 to TRBJ2-7; D is ambiguous. The CDR3 extends over 13 amino acids. V was clipped by 0 bases and J by 6 bases, with 9 bases between them. Germline V lookup: CDR1 SEHNR, CDR2 FQNEAQ (reference sequence). CDR3 amino acids: CASSLAGRPEQYV. The CDR3 DNA sequence: TGTGCCAGCAGCTTAGCAGGGCGCCCCGAGCAGTACGTC.

For the CDR3, the DNA is TGTGCCAGCAGTTCTGGGTATAGCAATCAGCCCCAGCATTTT. It is translated as CASSSGYSNQPQHF. The V and J genes are TRBV12-3 or TRBV12-4 and TRBJ1-5; D is uncertain. The CDR3 is 14 amino acids. Trimming shortened V by 4 bases and J by 0 bases, and 7 bases separated the two germline ends.

This clonotype showed up many times. The rearrangement joins TRBV4-3 to TRBJ2-7, with unresolved D. The CDR3 contains 16 residues. CDR1 LGHNA and CDR2 YSLEER come from the germline V gene. V was cut by 0 bases and J by 0 bases, with 12 bases left in between. The CDR3 spells CASSQDTRFSSYEQYF. The DNA for the CDR3 is TGCGCCAGCAGCCAAGATACGAGGTTCAGCTCCTACGAGCAGTACTTC.

In DNA form, the CDR3 reads TGTGCCAGCAGCCTAAAGACAGGGGACGCCGGGGAGCTGTTTTTT. Translating gives CASSLKTGDAGELFF. The chain is built from TRBV7-2 and TRBJ2-2; 8 nucleotides match TRBD1. The germline V gene encodes CDR1 SGHTA and CDR2 FQGNSA. The CDR3 loop spans 15 amino acids. The trim removed 5 bases at V and 6 bases at J, leaving 8 bases unmatched.

In its sample, this clonotype was seen a few times. The chain is built from TRBV28 and TRBJ2-7, with 14 bases matching TRBD2. CDR3 length: 16 amino acids. The germline V gene encodes CDR1 MDHEN and CDR2 SYDVKM. V was clipped by 7 bases and J by 3 bases; unmatched bases: 8. The CDR3, as DNA: TGTGCCAGCACCCAAGGGACTAGCGGGGGCTACTACGAGCAGTACGTC. As protein: CASTQGTSGGYYEQYV.